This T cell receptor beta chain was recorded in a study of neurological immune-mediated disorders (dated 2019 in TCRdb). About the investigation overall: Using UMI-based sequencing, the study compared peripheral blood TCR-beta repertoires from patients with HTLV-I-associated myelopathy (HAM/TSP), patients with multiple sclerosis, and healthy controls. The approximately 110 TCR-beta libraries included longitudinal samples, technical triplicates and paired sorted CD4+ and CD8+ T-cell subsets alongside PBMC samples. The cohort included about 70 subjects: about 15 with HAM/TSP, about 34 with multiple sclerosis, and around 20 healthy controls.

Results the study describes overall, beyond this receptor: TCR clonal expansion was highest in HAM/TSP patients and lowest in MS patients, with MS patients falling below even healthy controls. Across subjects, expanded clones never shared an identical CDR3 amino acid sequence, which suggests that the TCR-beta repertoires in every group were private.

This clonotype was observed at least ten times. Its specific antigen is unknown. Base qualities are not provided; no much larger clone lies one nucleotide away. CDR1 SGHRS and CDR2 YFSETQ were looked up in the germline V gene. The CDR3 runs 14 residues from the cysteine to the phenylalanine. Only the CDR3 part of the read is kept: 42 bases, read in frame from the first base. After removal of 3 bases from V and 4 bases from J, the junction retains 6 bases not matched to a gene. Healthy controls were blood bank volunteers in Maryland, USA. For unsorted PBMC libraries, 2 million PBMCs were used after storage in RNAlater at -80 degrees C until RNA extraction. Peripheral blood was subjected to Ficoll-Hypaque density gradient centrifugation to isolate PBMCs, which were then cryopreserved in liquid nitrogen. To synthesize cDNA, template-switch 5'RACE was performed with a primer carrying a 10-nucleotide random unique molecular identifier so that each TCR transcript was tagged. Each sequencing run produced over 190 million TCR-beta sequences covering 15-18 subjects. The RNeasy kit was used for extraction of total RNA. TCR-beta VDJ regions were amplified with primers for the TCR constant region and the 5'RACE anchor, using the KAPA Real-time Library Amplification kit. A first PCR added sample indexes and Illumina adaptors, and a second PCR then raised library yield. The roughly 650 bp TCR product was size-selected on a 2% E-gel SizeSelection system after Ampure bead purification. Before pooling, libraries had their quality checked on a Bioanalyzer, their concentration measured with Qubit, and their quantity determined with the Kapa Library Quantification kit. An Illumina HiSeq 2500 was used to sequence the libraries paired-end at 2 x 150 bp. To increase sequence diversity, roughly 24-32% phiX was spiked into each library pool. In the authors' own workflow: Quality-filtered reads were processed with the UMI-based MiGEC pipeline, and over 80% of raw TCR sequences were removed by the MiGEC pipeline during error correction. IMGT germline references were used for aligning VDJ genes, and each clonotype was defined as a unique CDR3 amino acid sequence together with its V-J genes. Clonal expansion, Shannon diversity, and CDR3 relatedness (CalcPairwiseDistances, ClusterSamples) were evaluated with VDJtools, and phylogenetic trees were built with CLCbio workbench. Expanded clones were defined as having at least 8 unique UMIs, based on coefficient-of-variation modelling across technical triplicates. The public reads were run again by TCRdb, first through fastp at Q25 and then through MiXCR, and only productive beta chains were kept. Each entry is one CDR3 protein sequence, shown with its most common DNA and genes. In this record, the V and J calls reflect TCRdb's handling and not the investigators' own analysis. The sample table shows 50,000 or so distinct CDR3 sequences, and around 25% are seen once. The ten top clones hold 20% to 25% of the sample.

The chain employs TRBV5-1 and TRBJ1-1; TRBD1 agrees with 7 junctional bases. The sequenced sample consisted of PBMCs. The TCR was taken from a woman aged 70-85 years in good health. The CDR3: CASSSEGATTEAFF. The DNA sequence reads TGCGCCAGCAGCTCGGAGGGGGCGACCACTGAAGCTTTCTTT.